The present T cell receptor beta chain was sequenced within a study of siplizumab effects on memory and regulatory T cells. Clones were read by immunoSEQ multiplex PCR, and TCRdb kept only the in-frame ones, dropping some. The sample lists some 80,000 clones; 95% were seen once. From germline, CDR1 is MGHRA and CDR2 YSYEKL. This CDR3 is built from 16 residues. V shed 0 bases and J 3 bases; nucleotides not matched to a gene: 7. The chain employs TRBV4-1 and TRBJ2-7; 8 bases match TRBD2. Sample: CD8+ T cells sorted from blood. The receptor was derived from a human donor in good health. The CDR3: CASSQDPGGLFYEQYF. The CDR3 bases are TGCGCCAGCAGCCAAGACCCGGGAGGGCTCTTCTACGAGCAGTACTTC.